This T cell receptor beta chain emerged from a study of blood T cells in healthy people across ages. Study in general: In model experiments, template switching was able to capture about one barcoded beta molecule for every two T cells that were present.

Combining a sample-barcoded 5' primer with a J-beta primer mix, a second PCR ran for about 7 to 11 cycles. TCRdb itself ran the 5' RACE reads through MiXCR, one entry per CDR3 protein. The sample has about 1.8 million distinct CDR3 sequences; around half are singletons. With 4 bases clipped from V and 4 bases from J, the junction kept 4 bases outside the gene matches. Germline values: CDR1 MDHEN, CDR2 SYDVKM. The CDR3 consists of 16 residues. The source material was blood. The sequence was collected from a woman in her 40s in good health. This chain links TRBV28 with TRBJ2-7; 16 nucleotides agree with TRBD2. The CDR3 loop is CASSYGTSGGAYEQYF. CDR3 coding DNA: TGTGCCAGCAGTTACGGGACTAGCGGGGGGGCTTACGAGCAGTACTTC.